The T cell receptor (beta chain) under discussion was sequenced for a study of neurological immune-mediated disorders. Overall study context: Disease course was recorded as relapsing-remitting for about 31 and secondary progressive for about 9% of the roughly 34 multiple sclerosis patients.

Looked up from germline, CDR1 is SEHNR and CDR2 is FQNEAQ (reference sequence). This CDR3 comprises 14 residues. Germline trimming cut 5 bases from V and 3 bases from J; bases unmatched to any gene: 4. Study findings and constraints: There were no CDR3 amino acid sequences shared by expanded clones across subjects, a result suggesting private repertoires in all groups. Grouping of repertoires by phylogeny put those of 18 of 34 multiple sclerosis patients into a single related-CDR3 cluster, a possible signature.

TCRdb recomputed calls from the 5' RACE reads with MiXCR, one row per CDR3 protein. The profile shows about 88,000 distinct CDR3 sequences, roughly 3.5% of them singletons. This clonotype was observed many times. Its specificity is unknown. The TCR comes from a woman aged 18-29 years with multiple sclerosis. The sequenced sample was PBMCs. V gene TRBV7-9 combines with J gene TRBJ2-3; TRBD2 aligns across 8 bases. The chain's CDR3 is CASSPGRGTDTQYF. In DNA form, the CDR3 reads TGTGCCAGCAGCCCCGGGAGGGGTACAGATACGCAGTATTTT.